This T cell receptor (beta chain) derives from a study of blood T cell repertoires in COVID-19. Participant-reported clinical history was the basis for cohort assignment. Looked up from germline, CDR1 is LNHDA and CDR2 is SQIVND (reference sequence). Trimming cost V 4 bases and J 3 bases; bases outside gene matches: 3. CDR3 length: 13 residues. Authors' processing steps: Reference gene primer amplification in the assay estimated nucleated cell counts. The table came from immunoSEQ multiplex PCR; TCRdb's copy has only in-frame clones and leaves some out. Clone size and V and J calls were adopted from that table, with D and trimming inferred from the DNA. Found here are some 390,000 clones, 80% to 90% of them singletons; the top ten hold around 1.1%.

V and J are TRBV19 and TRBJ2-7; 7 positions agree with TRBD1. Sequencing was done on a sample of PBMCs or T cells enriched from blood (not recorded which). This TCR was sampled from a young man who had recovered from COVID-19. In DNA, the CDR3 is TGTGCCAGTAGTACCAGACAGGGCTACGAGCAGTACTTC. Amino acids: CASSTRQGYEQYF.